These 23 T cell receptor beta chains were sequenced from one sample in a study of shared T cell receptors in the human thymus. Assay used: immunoSEQ multiplex PCR; TCRdb lists only in-frame clones, some missing. The sample consists of 700,000 or so clones, 80% to 90% of them appearing once. These data were also filed under a second study, of human thymus T cells.

The sequencing sample was made of thymocytes. All receptors come from a girl under three years old with a congenital heart defect.

This chain connects TRBV5-1 to TRBJ2-2; 7 nucleotides align to TRBD2. Germline loops: CDR1 SGHRS, CDR2 YFSETQ. This CDR3 is 17 amino acids long. Germline trimming cut 5 bases from V and 8 bases from J; bases unmatched to any gene: 18. The CDR3 here is CASRAPSGVYPVGELFF. In DNA, the CDR3 is TGCGCCAGCAGGGCTCCAAGCGGGGTTTACCCGGTAGGGGAGCTGTTTTTT.

The chain recombines TRBV19 with TRBJ1-1; 10 bases fit TRBD1. The CDR3 is 20 residues long. The V gene's germline CDR1 is LNHDA and CDR2 SQIVND (reference sequence). Losses at the gene ends were 7 bases for V and 0 bases for J; bases not matched to a gene: 20. The CDR3 bases are TGTGCCAGTAATCGACAGGGGGCCGAGGTTTTACACCACCTGAACACTGAAGCTTTCTTT. Translation: CASNRQGAEVLHHLNTEAFF.

The rearrangement joins TRBV10-3 to TRBJ2-7, with D possibly TRBD1 on 6 matching bases. Trimming left V 4 bases short and J 1 base short, with 8 bases between. CDR3 size: 13 residues. Germline CDR1 ENHRY, CDR2 SYGVKD. CDR3 nucleotides: TGTGCCATCAGTGGCACAGGGTCCTACGAGCAGTACTTC. Residues: CAISGTGSYEQYF.

This chain uses TRBV9 with TRBJ1-1, with D perhaps matching TRBD1 (6 bases). This CDR3 comprises 18 residues. Between the trimmed V and J ends, which lost 3 bases and 0 bases, there was a span of 21 bases. In germline, CDR1 is SGDLS, CDR2 YYNGEE. The CDR3 sequence: CASSATLGAGRMNTEAFF. CDR3 nucleotide sequence: TGTGCCAGCAGCGCAACCTTGGGGGCAGGGAGAATGAACACTGAAGCTTTCTTT.

This clone came up once. The rearrangement uses TRBV7-6 and TRBJ1-1, with TRBD1 as a possible D gene (5 bases). This CDR3 is built from 16 residues. Germline CDR1 SGHVS, CDR2 FNYEAQ. V was clipped by 5 bases and J by 4 bases, with 20 bases between them. CDR3 in amino acids: CASSPSGRHQGTEAFF. CDR3 sequence (DNA): TGTGCCAGCAGCCCCTCAGGGAGGCATCAGGGCACTGAAGCTTTCTTT.

The chain combines TRBV7-2 with TRBJ2-5; no definite D call. CDR3 length equals 16 residues. Trimming took 3 bases from V and 4 from J, leaving 18 bases between them. Germline V gene lookup returns CDR1 SGHTA and CDR2 FQGNSA. The CDR3 DNA sequence: TGTGCCAGCAGCTTGACTCCCCCCGGCCCGGTAGAGACCCAGTACTTC. This gives the protein CASSLTPPGPVETQYF.

J is TRBJ1-4 and V is TRBV5-4; 7 nucleotides line up with TRBD1. Germline loops: CDR1 SGHNT, CDR2 YYREEE (reference sequence). Losses at the gene ends were 1 base for V and 2 bases for J; bases not matched to a gene: 2. This CDR3 comprises 15 residues. The CDR3 protein is CASSLIGGTNEKLFF. The CDR3 DNA sequence: TGTGCCAGCAGCTTGATAGGGGGCACTAATGAAAAACTGTTTTTT.

Here the CDR3 DNA reads TGCAGCGTCCTGGGTGGACTAGCGGGGAATCACACCGGGGAGCTGTTTTTT. Its protein product is CSVLGGLAGNHTGELFF. J is TRBJ2-2 and V is TRBV29-1; 12 nucleotides align to TRBD2. The CDR3 has 17 residues. Trimming at V came to 6 bases and at J to 3 bases, leaving 11 bases not matched to a gene. The germline CDR1 and CDR2 sequences are SQVTM and ANQGSEA.

The chain uses TRBV19 and TRBJ1-1, with D hard to call. Germline assignment: CDR1 LNHDA and CDR2 SQIVND (reference sequence). Trimming took off 5 bases at V and 3 bases at J, with 7 bases between the two ends. This CDR3 comprises 12 residues. DNA for the CDR3: TGTGCCAGTAGTGTAGGGCACACTGAAGCTTTCTTT. Its translation: CASSVGHTEAFF.

This chain links TRBV19 with TRBJ1-2, with 7 bases that match TRBD1. The germline V gene encodes CDR1 LNHDA and CDR2 SQIVND (reference sequence). Trimming removed 7 bases from V and 4 bases from J; junction bases left unmatched: 9. The CDR3 length is 14 residues. The chain's CDR3 is CASTATGLFYGYTF. The CDR3 coding sequence is TGTGCCAGTACCGCGACAGGGCTTTTCTATGGCTACACCTTC.

The rearrangement uses TRBV27 and TRBJ2-1; weak D call: TRBD1 (5 bases). V lost 7 bases, J lost 6 bases, and 13 bases lay in between. The CDR3 loop spans 13 amino acids. Germline V gene lookup returns CDR1 MNHEY and CDR2 SMNVEV (reference sequence). DNA for the CDR3: TGTGCCAGCACCTTCCTAGGGGTCAATGAGCAGTTCTTC. Protein product: CASTFLGVNEQFF.

The chain combines TRBV4-3 with TRBJ2-1; 11 nucleotides align to TRBD2. This CDR3 has 21 residues. In germline, CDR1 is LGHNA, CDR2 YSLEER. The V and J ends lost 4 bases and 0 bases, in that order; junction bases with no gene match: 17. The CDR3 DNA is TGCGCCAGCAGCCCCCTCGGAGGGGGACTAGCGGACAGAATCTCCTACAATGAGCAGTTCTTC. Residues: CASSPLGGGLADRISYNEQFF.

The chain couples TRBV6-5 to TRBJ2-1, with D possibly TRBD1 on 6 matching bases. CDR3 size: 14 residues. V lost 4 bases and J 7 bases, leaving 14 bases between the germline ends. The germline CDR1 and CDR2 sequences are MNHEY and SVGAGI. CDR3 loop: CASSWALRGNEQFF. The DNA for the CDR3 is TGTGCCAGCAGTTGGGCGCTGAGGGGGAATGAGCAGTTCTTC.

V gene TRBV28 combines with J gene TRBJ1-6; D gene unclear. Trimming cost V 7 bases and J 5 bases, with 9 bases left between them. CDR1 is MDHEN, CDR2 SYDVKM, per germline. The CDR3 has 13 amino acids. CDR3 amino acids: CASTREHNSPLHF. For the CDR3, the DNA is TGTGCCAGCACTAGGGAGCATAATTCACCCCTCCACTTT.

The chain employs TRBV19 and TRBJ1-2; D unresolved. Trimming stripped 9 bases from V and 5 bases from J, with 16 bases between. There are 13 residues in the CDR3. Per germline, CDR1 LNHDA and CDR2 SQIVND (reference sequence). The CDR3 here is CASTDPGGYGYTF. CDR3 nucleotide sequence: TGTGCCAGCACCGACCCAGGCGGGTATGGCTACACCTTC. Full variable domain (missing parts from reference TRBV19 and TRBJ1-2): DGGITQSPKYLFRKEGQNVTLSCEQNLNHDAMYWYRQDPGQGLRLIYYSQIVNDFQKGDIAEGYSVSREKKESFPLTVTSAQKNPTAFYLCASTDPGGYGYTFGSGTRLTVV.

This clone showed up just once. The V and J genes are TRBV12-5 and TRBJ2-2; perhaps TRBD2 as D (5 bases). V was cut by 1 base and J by 4 bases, with 19 bases left in between. The germline V gene has CDR1 LGHNT and CDR2 FRNRAP. CDR3 length: 18 residues. The CDR3 DNA sequence: TGTGCTAGTGGTTTGGGGGGAGCCTACCAGTTTCTCACCGGGGAGCTGTTTTTT. Protein product: CASGLGGAYQFLTGELFF.

V gene TRBV4-3 combines with J gene TRBJ2-3; 8 positions match TRBD2. In germline, CDR1 is LGHNA, CDR2 YSLEER. J lost 3 bases, V lost 4 bases, and 6 bases had no gene match. This CDR3 has 15 residues. CDR3 amino acids: CASSPVTSETDTQYF. The CDR3 nucleotides are TGCGCCAGCAGCCCCGTGACTAGCGAGACAGATACGCAGTATTTT.

The chain has TRBV11-3 and TRBJ1-6, with TRBD1 identical over 9 bases. In germline, CDR1 is SGHNT, CDR2 YENEEA. This CDR3 has 16 residues. After removal of 5 bases from V and 8 bases from J, the junction contained 10 bases not matched to a gene. The CDR3 region has the DNA TGTGCCAGCAGCAACGGACAGGGGCTTGAGGATTCACCCCTCCACTTT. Translated: CASSNGQGLEDSPLHF.

The V call is TRBV6-4, the J call TRBJ2-1; 7 nucleotides agree with TRBD2. V was clipped by 6 bases and J by 8 bases; unmatched bases: 10. The CDR3 covers 14 residues. Germline V gives CDR1 MRHNA, CDR2 SNTAGT. CDR3 protein: CASSRLGGGHEQFF. The CDR3 DNA reads TGTGCCAGCAGCAGATTAGGCGGGGGACATGAGCAGTTCTTC.

Points on this clone: Within the sample, other DNA sequences also encode this same CDR3. V and J are TRBV6-1 and TRBJ2-1, with TRBD1 matching over 10 bases. Trimming removed 1 base from V and 4 bases from J; junction bases left unmatched: 10. Germline CDR1 reads MNHNS; CDR2 reads SASEGT. CDR3 size: 18 residues. CDR3 sequence (DNA): TGTGCCAGCAGTGAAGGAATTGGGACAGGGGCAGGGTACAATGAGCAGTTCTTC. This encodes CASSEGIGTGAGYNEQFF.

The CDR3 DNA follows: TGTGCCAGCAGTCCCCCGGGACAGGGGCCTCTTTTAAATCAGCCCCAGCATTTT. Protein product: CASSPPGQGPLLNQPQHF. The rearrangement links TRBV27 to TRBJ1-5; 10 bases align to TRBD1. The V and J ends lost 5 bases and 4 bases, in that order; junction bases with no gene match: 14. The CDR3 consists of 18 residues. Germline lookup yields CDR1 MNHEY and CDR2 SMNVEV (reference sequence).

V usage is TRBV10-3 and J usage is TRBJ1-6, with D possibly matching TRBD1 (5 bases). The CDR3 spans 21 residues. The germline V and J ends were trimmed by 3 bases and 7 bases, with 31 bases remaining between them. CDR1 is ENHRY and CDR2 is SYGVKD in the germline V gene. This CDR3 is CAISEFFWGPSKNLSNSPLHF. The CDR3 DNA reads as TGTGCCATCAGTGAATTTTTTTGGGGCCCTTCGAAGAACTTATCAAATTCACCCCTCCACTTT.

The J gene is TRBJ2-7, the V gene TRBV11-2; D may be TRBD1 (5 bases). CDR1 is SGHAT and CDR2 is FQNNGV in the germline V gene. With 5 bases removed from V and 6 bases from J, the gap between germline ends came to 14 bases. CDR3 size: 13 residues. In DNA, the CDR3 is TGTGCCAGCAGCCCTGGGGCCCTTAGCGAGCAGTACTTC. Encoded protein: CASSPGALSEQYF.